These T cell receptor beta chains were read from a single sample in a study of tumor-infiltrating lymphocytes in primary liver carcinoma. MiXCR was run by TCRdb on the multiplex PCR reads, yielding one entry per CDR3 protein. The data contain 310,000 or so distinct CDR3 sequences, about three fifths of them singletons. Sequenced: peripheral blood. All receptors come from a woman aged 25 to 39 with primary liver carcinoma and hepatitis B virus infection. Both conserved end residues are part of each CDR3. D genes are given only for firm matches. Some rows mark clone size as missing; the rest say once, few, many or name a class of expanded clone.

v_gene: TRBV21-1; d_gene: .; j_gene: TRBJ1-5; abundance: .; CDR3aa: CASSKLNQPQHF; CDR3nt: TGTGCCAGCAGCAAACTCAATCAGCCCCAGCATTTT
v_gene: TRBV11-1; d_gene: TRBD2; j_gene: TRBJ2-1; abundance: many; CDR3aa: CASSLVTSGANEQFF; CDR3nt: TGTGCCAGCAGCTTAGTTACTAGCGGCGCCAATGAGCAGTTCTTC
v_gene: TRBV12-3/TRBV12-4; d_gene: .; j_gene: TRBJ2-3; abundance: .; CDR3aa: CASSFSGEADTQYF; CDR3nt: TGTGCCAGCAGTTTCTCCGGAGAGGCAGATACGCAGTATTTT
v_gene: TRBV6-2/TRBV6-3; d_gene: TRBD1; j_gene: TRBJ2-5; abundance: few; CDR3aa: CASRTGGFGETQYF; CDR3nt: TGTGCCAGTAGGACAGGTGGTTTTGGAGAGACCCAGTACTTC
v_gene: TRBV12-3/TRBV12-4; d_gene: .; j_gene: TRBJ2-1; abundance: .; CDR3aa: CASSPQETANEQFF; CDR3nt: TGTGCCAGCAGTCCCCAAGAGACTGCGAATGAGCAGTTCTTC
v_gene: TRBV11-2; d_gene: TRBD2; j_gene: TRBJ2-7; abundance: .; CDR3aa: CASDSGTSGRGEQYF; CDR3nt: TGTGCCAGCGACTCCGGGACTAGCGGGAGGGGCGAGCAGTACTTC
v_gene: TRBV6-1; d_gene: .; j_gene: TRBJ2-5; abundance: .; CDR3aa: CASSETQLQETQYF; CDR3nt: TGTGCCAGCAGTGAAACCCAGTTACAAGAGACCCAGTACTTC
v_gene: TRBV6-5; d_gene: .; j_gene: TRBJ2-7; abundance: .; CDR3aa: CASSYSPADEQYF; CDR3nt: TGTGCCAGCAGTTACTCGCCTGCGGACGAGCAGTACTTC
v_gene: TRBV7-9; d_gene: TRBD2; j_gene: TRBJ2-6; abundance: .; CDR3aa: CASSLSAGVAGANVLTF; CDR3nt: TGTGCCAGCAGCTTATCCGCGGGAGTAGCTGGGGCCAACGTCCTGACTTTC
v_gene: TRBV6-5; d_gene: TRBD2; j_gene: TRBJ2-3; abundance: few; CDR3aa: CASSYRPSGWGADTQYF; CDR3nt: TGTGCCAGCAGTTACCGGCCTAGCGGTTGGGGGGCAGATACGCAGTATTTT
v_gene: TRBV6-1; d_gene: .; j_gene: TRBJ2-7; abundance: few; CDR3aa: CASAKVGYEQYF; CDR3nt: TGTGCCAGCGCCAAGGTGGGTTACGAGCAGTACTTC
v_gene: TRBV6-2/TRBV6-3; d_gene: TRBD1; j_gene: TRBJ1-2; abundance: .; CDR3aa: CASRASPGQFYYGYTF; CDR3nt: TGTGCCAGCAGAGCATCCCCGGGACAGTTTTATTATGGCTACACCTTC
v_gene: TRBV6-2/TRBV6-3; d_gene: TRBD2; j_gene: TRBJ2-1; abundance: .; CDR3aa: CVSSYPETSGSVDEQFF; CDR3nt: TGTGTCAGCAGTTACCCCGAGACTAGCGGGAGCGTCGATGAGCAGTTCTTC
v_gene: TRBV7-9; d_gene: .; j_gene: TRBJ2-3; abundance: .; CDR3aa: CASSLGDMRTDTQYF; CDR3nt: TGTGCCAGCAGCTTAGGGGACATGCGGACAGATACGCAGTATTTT
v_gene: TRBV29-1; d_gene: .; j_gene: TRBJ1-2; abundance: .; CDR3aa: CSSQPSGSAGYAF; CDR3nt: TGCAGCTCACAGCCTTCAGGGTCGGCTGGCTACGCCTTC
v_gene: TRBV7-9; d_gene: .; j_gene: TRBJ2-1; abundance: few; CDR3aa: CASSPLANEENEQFF; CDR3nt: TGTGCCAGCAGCCCCTTGGCCAACGAGGAGAATGAGCAGTTCTTT
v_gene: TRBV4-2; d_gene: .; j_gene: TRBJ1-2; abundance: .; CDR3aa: CTSSPRGNQNEGYTF; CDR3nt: TGTACCAGTAGCCCACGGGGCAACCAAAATGAGGGCTACACCTTC
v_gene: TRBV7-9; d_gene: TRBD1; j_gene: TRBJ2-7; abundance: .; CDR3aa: CASSETGGLRDEQYF; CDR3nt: TGTGCCAGCAGCGAAACAGGGGGCTTAAGGGACGAGCAGTACTTC
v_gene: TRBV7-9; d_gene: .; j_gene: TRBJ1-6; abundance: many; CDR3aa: CASSRSGAGDNSPLHF; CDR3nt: TGTGCCAGCAGCCGATCAGGGGCTGGGGATAATTCACCCCTCCACTTT
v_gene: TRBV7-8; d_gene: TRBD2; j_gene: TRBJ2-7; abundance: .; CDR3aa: CASSSGLLNNYEQYF; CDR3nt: TGTGCCAGCAGCTCGGGACTACTTAATAACTACGAGCAGTACTTC
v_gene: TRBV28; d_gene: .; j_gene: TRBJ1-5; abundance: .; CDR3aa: CASSLGGPSNQPQHF; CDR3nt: TGTGCCAGCAGTTTGGGGGGGCCGAGCAATCAGCCCCAGCATTTT
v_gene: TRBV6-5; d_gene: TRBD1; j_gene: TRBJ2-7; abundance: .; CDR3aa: CASSPTGAGEQYF; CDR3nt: TGTGCCAGCAGCCCGACAGGGGCTGGGGAGCAGTACTTC
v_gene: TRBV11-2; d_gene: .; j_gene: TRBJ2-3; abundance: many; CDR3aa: CASSLDWRSSSDTQYF; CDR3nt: TGTGCCAGCAGCTTAGATTGGCGGTCGAGCTCAGATACGCAGTATTTT
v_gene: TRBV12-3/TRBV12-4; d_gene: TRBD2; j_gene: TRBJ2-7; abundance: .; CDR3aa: CASSLGLAGISEQYF; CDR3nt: TGTGCCAGCAGTTTGGGACTAGCGGGAATCAGCGAGCAGTACTTC
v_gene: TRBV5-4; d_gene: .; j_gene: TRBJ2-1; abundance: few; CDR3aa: CASRTGSSYNEQFF; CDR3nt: TGTGCCAGCAGAACTGGGAGTTCCTACAATGAGCAGTTCTTC
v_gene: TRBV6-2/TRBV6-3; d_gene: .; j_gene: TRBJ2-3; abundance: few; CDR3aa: CASSYEGTQYF; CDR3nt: TGTGCCAGCAGTTACGAGGGAACGCAGTATTTT
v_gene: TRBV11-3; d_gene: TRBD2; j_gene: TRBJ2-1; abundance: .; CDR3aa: CANSLGRGVGNELFF; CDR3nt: TGTGCCAACAGCTTAGGACGGGGGGTTGGAAATGAGCTGTTCTTC
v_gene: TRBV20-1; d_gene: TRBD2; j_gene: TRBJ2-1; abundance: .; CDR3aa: CSAIRAGVDEQFF; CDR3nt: TGCAGTGCTATCCGAGCGGGAGTCGATGAGCAGTTCTTC
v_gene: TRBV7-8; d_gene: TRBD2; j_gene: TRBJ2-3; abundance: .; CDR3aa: CASSCSGTQYF; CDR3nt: TGTGCCAGCAGCTGTAGCGGGACGCAGTATTTT
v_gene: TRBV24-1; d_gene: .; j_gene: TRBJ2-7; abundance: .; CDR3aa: CATSDKNKGYEQYF; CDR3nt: TGTGCCACCAGTGACAAGAATAAGGGCTACGAGCAGTACTTC
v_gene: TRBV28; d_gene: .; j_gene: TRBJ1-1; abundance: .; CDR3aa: CASSLMVGNSEAFF; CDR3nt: TGTGCCAGCAGTTTGATGGTCGGTAACTCTGAAGCTTTCTTT
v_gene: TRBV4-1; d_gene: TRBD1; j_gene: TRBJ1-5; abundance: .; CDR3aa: CASSRTAETGNQPQHF; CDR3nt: TGCGCCAGCAGCCGGACGGCCGAGACAGGGAACCAGCCCCAGCATTTT
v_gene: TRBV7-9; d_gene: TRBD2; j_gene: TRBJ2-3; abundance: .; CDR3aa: CANGRGGRIDTDTQYF; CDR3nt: TGTGCCAACGGTCGGGGCGGGAGAATAGACACAGATACGCAGTATTTT
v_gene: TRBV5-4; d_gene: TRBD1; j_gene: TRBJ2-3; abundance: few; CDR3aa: CASSLVVGQGRDTQYF; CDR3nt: TGTGCCAGCAGCTTGGTCGTGGGACAGGGTAGAGATACGCAGTATTTT
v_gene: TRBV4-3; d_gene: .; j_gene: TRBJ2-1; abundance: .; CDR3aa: CASSHTVLVNEQSF; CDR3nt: TGCGCCAGTAGCCACACAGTGTTGGTCAATGAGCAGTCCTTC
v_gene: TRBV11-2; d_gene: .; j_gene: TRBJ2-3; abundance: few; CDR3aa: CASSLVPGGMTDTQYF; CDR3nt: TGTGCCAGCAGCTTAGTACCGGGCGGGATGACAGATACGCAGTATTTT
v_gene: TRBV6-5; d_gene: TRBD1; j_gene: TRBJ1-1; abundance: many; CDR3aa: CASRPTGEGAFF; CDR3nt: TGTGCCAGCAGACCGACAGGGGAGGGAGCTTTCTTT
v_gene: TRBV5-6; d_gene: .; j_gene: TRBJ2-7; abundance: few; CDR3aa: CASSAVAGQRTYEQYF; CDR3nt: TGTGCCAGCAGCGCAGTAGCGGGACAGCGGACCTACGAGCAGTACTTC
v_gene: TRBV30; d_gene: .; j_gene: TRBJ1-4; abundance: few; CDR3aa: CAGYLQGANEKLFF; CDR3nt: TGTGCCGGATACCTACAGGGTGCTAATGAAAAACTGTTTTTT
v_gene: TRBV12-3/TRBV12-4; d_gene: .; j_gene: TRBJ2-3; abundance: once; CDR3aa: CANSFLHLDTDTQYF; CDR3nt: TGTGCCAATAGTTTTTTACACCTTGACACAGATACGCAGTATTTT
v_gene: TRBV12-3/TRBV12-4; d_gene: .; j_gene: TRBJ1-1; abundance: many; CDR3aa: CASSLARGVTEAFF; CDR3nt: TGTGCCAGCAGCTTGGCCCGCGGGGTGACTGAAGCTTTCTTT
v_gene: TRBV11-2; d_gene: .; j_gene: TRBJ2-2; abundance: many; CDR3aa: CASSLAAGELFF; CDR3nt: TGTGCCAGCAGCTTAGCTGCCGGGGAGCTGTTTTTT
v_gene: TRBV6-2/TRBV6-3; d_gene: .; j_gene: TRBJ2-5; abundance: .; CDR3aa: CASRAQVHVTQYF; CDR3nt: TGTGCCAGCAGAGCGCAGGTCCATGTGACCCAGTACTTC
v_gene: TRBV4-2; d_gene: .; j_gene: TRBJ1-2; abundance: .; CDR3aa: CASSRKGGNYGYTF; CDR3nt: TGTGCCAGCAGCCGGAAAGGGGGGAACTATGGCTACACCTTC
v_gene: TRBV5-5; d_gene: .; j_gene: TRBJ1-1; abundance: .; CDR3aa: CASSNQDRTTEAFF; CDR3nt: TGTGCCAGCAGCAATCAGGACCGGACCACTGAAGCTTTCTTT
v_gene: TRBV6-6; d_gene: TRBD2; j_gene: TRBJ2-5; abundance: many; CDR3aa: CAIKREGGETQYF; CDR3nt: TGTGCCATCAAAAGGGAGGGAGGAGAGACCCAGTACTTC
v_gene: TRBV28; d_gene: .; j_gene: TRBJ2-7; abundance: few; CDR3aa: CASRALYEQYF; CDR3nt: TGTGCCAGCAGAGCCTTATACGAGCAGTACTTC
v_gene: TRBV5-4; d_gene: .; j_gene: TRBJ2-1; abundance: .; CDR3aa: CASSYPGGSNEKFF; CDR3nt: TGTGCCAGCAGTTACCCTGGGGGCTCCAATGAGAAGTTCTTC
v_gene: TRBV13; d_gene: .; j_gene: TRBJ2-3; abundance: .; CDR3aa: CASGFPGDTQYF; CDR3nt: TGTGCCAGCGGCTTCCCTGGTGATACGCAGTATTTT
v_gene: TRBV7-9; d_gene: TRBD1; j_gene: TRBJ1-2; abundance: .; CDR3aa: CASSFGQGGNYGYTF; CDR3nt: TGTGCCAGCAGCTTCGGACAGGGCGGGAACTATGGCTACACCTTC
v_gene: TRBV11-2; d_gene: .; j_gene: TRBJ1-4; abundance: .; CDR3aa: CASSQGWGTVEILFF; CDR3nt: TGTGCCAGCAGCCAAGGGTGGGGGACCGTTGAAATACTGTTTTTT
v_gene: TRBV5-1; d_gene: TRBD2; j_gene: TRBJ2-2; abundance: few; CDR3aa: CASSSGLAGLNTGELFF; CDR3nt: TGCGCCAGCAGCTCTGGACTAGCGGGCCTGAACACCGGGGAGCTGTTTTTT